This T cell receptor (beta chain) was found in a study of cytomegalovirus exposure and HLA in healthy donors. The study's findings and limits: Reports indicate that TCR beta sequences accurately predicted the HLA-A and HLA-B alleles of most subjects. As confirmed in vitro, a few CMV-associated chains were specific for CMV antigens.

The V gene lost 3 bases and the J gene lost 0 bases, with 9 bases spanning the gap. Germline V gene data show CDR1 as LNHDA and CDR2 as SQIVND (reference sequence). The CDR3 spans 16 residues. In this sample, this clone turned up a few times. Its antigen remains unknown. A multiplex PCR was run with 60 Vbeta primers and 13 Jbeta primers. Assay used: immunoSEQ multiplex PCR; TCRdb lists only in-frame clones, some missing. The data contain about 89,000 clones, over 55% of them seen just once; the ten biggest clones take up around 6.5%. Sequencing was carried out using PBMCs. The clonotype was recovered from a woman aged 25 to 39 in good health and CMV-seronegative. The J gene is TRBJ1-6, the V gene TRBV19; possibly TRBD1 for D (6 bases). CDR3 in DNA: TGTGCCAGTAGTATCCAGGGGAGCTCCTATAATTCACCCCTCCACTTT. Translated, it gives CASSIQGSSYNSPLHF.